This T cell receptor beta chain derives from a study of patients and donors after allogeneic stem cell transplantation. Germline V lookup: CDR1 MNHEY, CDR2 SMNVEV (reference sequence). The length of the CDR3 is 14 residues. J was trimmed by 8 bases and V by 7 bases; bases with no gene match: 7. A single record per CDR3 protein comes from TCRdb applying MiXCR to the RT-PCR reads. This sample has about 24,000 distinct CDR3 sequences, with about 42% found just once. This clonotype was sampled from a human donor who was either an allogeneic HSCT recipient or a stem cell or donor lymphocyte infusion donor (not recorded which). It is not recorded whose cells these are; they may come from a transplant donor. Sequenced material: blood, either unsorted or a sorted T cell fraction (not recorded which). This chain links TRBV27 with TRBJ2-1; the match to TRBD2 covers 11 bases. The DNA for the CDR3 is TGTGCCAGCAAATATAGCGGGAGGGTTGATGAGCAGTTCTTC. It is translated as CASKYSGRVDEQFF.